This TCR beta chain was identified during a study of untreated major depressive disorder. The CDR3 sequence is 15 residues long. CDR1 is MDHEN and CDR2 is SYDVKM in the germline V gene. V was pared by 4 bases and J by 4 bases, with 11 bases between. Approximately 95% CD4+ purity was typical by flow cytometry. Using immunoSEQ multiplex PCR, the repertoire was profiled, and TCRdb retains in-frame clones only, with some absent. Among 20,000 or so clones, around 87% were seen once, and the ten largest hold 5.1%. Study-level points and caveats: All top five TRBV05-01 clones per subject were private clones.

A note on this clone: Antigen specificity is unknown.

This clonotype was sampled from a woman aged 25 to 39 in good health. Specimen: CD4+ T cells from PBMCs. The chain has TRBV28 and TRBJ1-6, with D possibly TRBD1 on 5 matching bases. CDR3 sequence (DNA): TGTGCCAGCAGTTCAGGGCAATCTTATAATTCACCCCTCCACTTT. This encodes CASSSGQSYNSPLHF.